Each of the 13 T cell receptor beta chains below was sequenced from the same sample in a study of T cell changes during pregnancy in multiple sclerosis. Method: immunoSEQ multiplex PCR; TCRdb's copy keeps in-frame clones and lacks some. The table lists tens of thousands of clones, roughly nine tenths of them singletons. The sequencing used peripheral blood, collected in the third trimester of pregnancy. The receptors originated from a female donor with multiple sclerosis, enrolled in a pregnancy study.

In this sample, this clone turned up a few times. The rearrangement links TRBV20-1 to TRBJ2-7; 7 bases are a match to TRBD2. CDR3 length: 10 amino acids. Germline V CDR1 and CDR2: DFQATT, SNEGSKA (reference sequence). V lost 5 bases, J lost 6 bases, and 1 base stayed unmatched. The CDR3: CSARGVEQYF. In nucleotides, the CDR3 is TGCAGTGCTCGGGGGGTCGAGCAGTACTTC.

The chain has TRBV10-3 and TRBJ2-3; D might be TRBD1 (6 bases). The length of the CDR3 is 14 residues. Trimming took 0 bases from V and 5 from J, leaving 9 bases between them. Germline V gives CDR1 ENHRY, CDR2 SYGVKD. This CDR3 reads CAISESKGGDTQYF. CDR3 bases: TGTGCCATCAGTGAGTCGAAAGGGGGAGATACGCAGTATTTT.

The rearrangement uses TRBV5-1 and TRBJ1-1, with TRBD1 as a possible D gene (6 bases). The CDR3 extends over 15 amino acids. Trimming stripped 0 bases from V and 6 bases from J, with 15 bases between. Germline values: CDR1 SGHRS, CDR2 YFSETQ. The CDR3 loop is CASSLGEGAGAEAFF. In DNA form, the CDR3 reads TGCGCCAGCAGCTTGGGAGAAGGGGCAGGGGCTGAAGCTTTCTTT. The whole variable domain, remainder taken from reference TRBV5-1 and TRBJ1-1, is KAGVTQTPRYLIKTRGQQVTLSCSPISGHRSVSWYQQTPGQGLQFLFEYFSETQRNKGNFPGRFSGRQFSNSRSEMNVSTLELGDSALYLCASSLGEGAGAEAFFGQGTRLTVV.

This clone was counted a single time. The chain is built from TRBV10-2 and TRBJ1-6; 7 bases match TRBD1. CDR1 is WSHSY and CDR2 is SAAADI in the germline V gene. Germline trimming cut 6 bases from V and 9 bases from J; bases unmatched to any gene: 5. The CDR3 contains 13 residues. The CDR3 DNA is TGCGCCAGCAGAGACAGGGACAGTTCACCCCTCCACTTT. The encoded protein is CASRDRDSSPLHF.

The CDR3: CASSLVANPSYEQYF. For the CDR3, the DNA is TGTGCCAGCAGCTTGGTGGCAAACCCCTCCTACGAGCAGTACTTC. The rearrangement joins TRBV5-5 to TRBJ2-7; D gene unclear. This CDR3 has 15 amino acids. V dropped 0 bases and J dropped 0 bases, with 10 bases sitting between them. The germline CDR1 and CDR2 sequences are SGHKS and YYEKEE (reference sequence).

The chain joins TRBV30 to TRBJ1-6; 7 positions agree with TRBD1. The CDR3 sequence is 14 residues long. In germline, CDR1 is GTSNPN, CDR2 SVGIG (reference sequence). With 8 bases clipped from V and 7 bases from J, the junction kept 11 bases outside the gene matches. This chain's CDR3 is CAQMTGKGNSPLHF. As DNA, the CDR3 is TGTGCCCAGATGACAGGGAAAGGAAATTCACCCCTCCACTTT. Full variable domain (remainder filled in from reference TRBV30 and TRBJ1-6): SQTIHQWPATLVQPVGSPLSLECTVEGTSNPNLYWYRQAAGRGLQLLFYSVGIGQISSEVPQNLSASRPQDRQFILSSKKLLLSDSGFYLCAQMTGKGNSPLHFGNGTRLTVT.

The chain has TRBV5-1 and TRBJ1-1; perhaps TRBD1 as D (6 bases). Germline V gene sequence: CDR1 SGHRS, CDR2 YFSETQ. CDR3 length: 16 residues. V shed 3 bases and J shed 2 bases, with 17 bases lying between them. The CDR3 bases are TGCGCCAGCAGCTCCCGTGCGGGGGCGCCTAACACTGAAGCTTTCTTT. The encoded protein is CASSSRAGAPNTEAFF.

The rearrangement uses TRBV27 and TRBJ1-5; D unresolved. CDR1 is MNHEY, CDR2 SMNVEV, per germline (reference sequence). The CDR3 loop spans 17 amino acids. V was shortened by 4 bases and J by 0 bases, with 16 bases between the two germline ends. CDR3 sequence: CASSSRSATYSNQPQHF. The CDR3 nucleotides are TGTGCCAGCAGTTCTAGGAGCGCCACTTATAGCAATCAGCCCCAGCATTTT.

This sequence joins TRBV27 and TRBJ1-6; D uncertain. In germline, CDR1 is MNHEY, CDR2 SMNVEV (reference sequence). The germline V and J ends were trimmed by 5 bases and 7 bases, with 12 bases remaining between them. The CDR3 totals 14 residues. DNA of the CDR3: TGTGCCAGCAGTACAAACCTGTTGAATTCACCCCTCCACTTT. Its protein product is CASSTNLLNSPLHF.

This clone occurred once. This chain joins TRBV18 and TRBJ2-3; unclear D gene. V was pared by 2 bases and J by 0 bases, with 15 bases between. CDR3 length: 17 residues. The germline V gene has CDR1 KGHSH and CDR2 LQKENI. The CDR3 loop reads CASSPTSTSYSTDTQYF. Here the CDR3 DNA reads TGTGCCAGCTCACCAACATCGACAAGCTATAGCACAGATACGCAGTATTTT.

The rearrangement links TRBV18 to TRBJ2-1; D possibly corresponds to TRBD2 (6 bases). Trimming took off 4 bases at V and 9 bases at J, with 19 bases between the two ends. This CDR3 is built from 15 residues. The germline CDR1 and CDR2 sequences are KGHSH and LQKENI. This chain's CDR3 is CASSQKLAGAIEQFF. The DNA of the CDR3 is TGTGCCAGCTCACAAAAACTAGCCGGTGCCATTGAGCAGTTCTTC.

The chain employs TRBV2 and TRBJ2-7; 7 bases agree with TRBD1. Trimming cost V 6 bases and J 0 bases; bases outside gene matches: 17. Looked up from germline, CDR1 is SNHLY and CDR2 is FYNNEI. The CDR3 extends over 18 amino acids. CDR3 protein: CASSDRIYVRDSSYEQYF. The CDR3 DNA reads TGTGCCAGCAGCGACCGAATATACGTACGGGACAGCTCCTACGAGCAGTACTTC.

The chain recombines TRBV28 with TRBJ1-1; D might be TRBD1 (5 bases). Deletions cut 3 bases from V and 5 bases from J, with 13 bases between. The CDR3 is 14 residues long. Germline V gives CDR1 MDHEN, CDR2 SYDVKM. The CDR3 DNA sequence: TGTGCCAGCAGTTTGGGGCAGGCCGAGACTGAAGCTTTCTTT. Residues: CASSLGQAETEAFF.